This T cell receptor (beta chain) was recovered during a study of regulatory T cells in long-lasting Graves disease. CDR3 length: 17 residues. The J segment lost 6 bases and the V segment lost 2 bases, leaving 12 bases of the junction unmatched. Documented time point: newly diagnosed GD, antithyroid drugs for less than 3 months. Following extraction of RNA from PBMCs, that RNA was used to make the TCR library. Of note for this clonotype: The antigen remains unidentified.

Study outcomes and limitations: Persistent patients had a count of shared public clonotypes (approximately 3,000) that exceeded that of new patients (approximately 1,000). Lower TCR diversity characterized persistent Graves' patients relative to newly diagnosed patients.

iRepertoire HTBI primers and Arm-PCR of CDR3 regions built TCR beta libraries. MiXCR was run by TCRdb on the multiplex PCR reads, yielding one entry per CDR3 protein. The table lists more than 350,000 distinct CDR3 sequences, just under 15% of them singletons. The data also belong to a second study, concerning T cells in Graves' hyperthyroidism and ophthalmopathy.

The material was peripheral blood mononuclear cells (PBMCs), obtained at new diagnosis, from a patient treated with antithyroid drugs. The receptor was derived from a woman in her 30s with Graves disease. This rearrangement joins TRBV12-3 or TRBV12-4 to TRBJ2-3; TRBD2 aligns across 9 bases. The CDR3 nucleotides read TGTGCCAGCAGTTTATTTTTGATAGCGGGAGATTCGGATACGCAGTATTTT. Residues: CASSLFLIAGDSDTQYF.